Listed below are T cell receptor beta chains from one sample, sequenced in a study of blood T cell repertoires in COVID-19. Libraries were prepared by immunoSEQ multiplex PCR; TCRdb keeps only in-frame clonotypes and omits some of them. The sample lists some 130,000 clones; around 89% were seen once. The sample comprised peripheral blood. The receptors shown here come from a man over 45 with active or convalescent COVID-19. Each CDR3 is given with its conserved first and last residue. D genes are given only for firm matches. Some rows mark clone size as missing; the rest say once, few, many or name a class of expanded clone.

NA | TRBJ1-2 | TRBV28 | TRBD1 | CASRLPGQGKIGGYTF | TGTGCCAGCAGGCTACCGGGACAGGGAAAAATTGGTGGCTACACCTTC
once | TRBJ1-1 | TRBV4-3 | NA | CASSQDLDWTEAFF | TGCGCCAGCAGCCAAGATCTAGACTGGACTGAAGCTTTCTTT
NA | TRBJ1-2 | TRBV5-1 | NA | CASRDGQLGYTF | TGCGCCAGCAGAGATGGACAGCTCGGCTACACCTTC
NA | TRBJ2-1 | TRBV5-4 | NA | CASSLGGQGGYNEQFF | TGTGCCAGCAGCTTGGGTGGGCAGGGTGGTTACAATGAGCAGTTCTTC
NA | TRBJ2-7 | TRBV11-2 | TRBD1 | CASRDRTGTGVSYEQYF | TGTGCCAGCAGAGACAGGACCGGGACAGGGGTTTCCTACGAGCAGTACTTC
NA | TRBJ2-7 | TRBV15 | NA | CATSRDKLRQPYEQYF | TGTGCCACCAGCAGAGATAAGCTGAGACAGCCCTACGAGCAGTACTTC
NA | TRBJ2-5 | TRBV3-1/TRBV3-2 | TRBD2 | CASSQRGGLGETQYF | TGTGCCAGCAGCCAACGGGGGGGCCTCGGAGAGACCCAGTACTTC
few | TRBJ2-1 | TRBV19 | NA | CASSIALSVEQFF | TGTGCCAGTAGTATAGCCCTTAGTGTTGAGCAGTTCTTC
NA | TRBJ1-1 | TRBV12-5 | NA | CASGEGQTGTEAFF | TGTGCTAGTGGGGAAGGACAGACTGGGACTGAAGCTTTCTTT
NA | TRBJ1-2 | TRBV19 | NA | CASNGGNYGYTF | TGTGCCAGTAACGGCGGTAACTATGGCTACACCTTC
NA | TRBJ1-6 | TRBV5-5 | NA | CASSLRAEGPNSPLHF | TGTGCCAGCAGCTTGAGGGCAGAGGGCCCCAATTCACCCCTCCACTTT
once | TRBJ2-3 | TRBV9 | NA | CASSASGTSTDTQYF | TGTGCCAGCAGCGCATCCGGGACTAGCACAGATACGCAGTATTTT
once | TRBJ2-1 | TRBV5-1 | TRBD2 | CASSGGGLAGYNEQFF | TGCGCCAGCAGCGGGGGGGGACTAGCGGGATACAATGAGCAGTTCTTC
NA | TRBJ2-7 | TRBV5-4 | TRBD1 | CASSSAGTGIGEQYF | TGTGCCAGCAGTTCGGCCGGGACAGGGATCGGCGAGCAGTACTTC
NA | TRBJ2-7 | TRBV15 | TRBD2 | CATGEGRSYEQYF | TGTGCCACCGGGGAGGGCCGCTCCTACGAGCAGTACTTC
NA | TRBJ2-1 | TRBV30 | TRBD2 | CAWSGGSGGEQFF | TGTGCCTGGAGTGGGGGTAGCGGGGGCGAGCAGTTCTTC
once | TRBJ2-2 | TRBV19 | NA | CASSTRMGGGELFF | TGTGCCAGTAGTACCCGTATGGGGGGCGGGGAGCTGTTTTTT
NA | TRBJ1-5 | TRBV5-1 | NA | CASSQTQGQPQHF | TGCGCCAGCAGCCAGACACAGGGCCAGCCCCAGCATTTT
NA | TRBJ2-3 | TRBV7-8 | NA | CASSGLSNTDTQYF | TGTGCCAGCAGCGGACTATCAAACACAGATACGCAGTATTTT
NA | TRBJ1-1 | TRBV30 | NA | CAWRVVRGKAFF | TGTGCCTGGAGGGTTGTACGGGGGAAAGCTTTCTTT
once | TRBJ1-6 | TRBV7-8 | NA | CASSPQGSARAYNSPLHF | TGTGCCAGCAGCCCCCAAGGCAGCGCCAGGGCCTATAATTCACCCCTCCACTTT
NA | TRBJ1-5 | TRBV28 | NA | CASTLWGPNQPQHF | TGTGCCAGCACCCTGTGGGGCCCAAATCAGCCCCAGCATTTT
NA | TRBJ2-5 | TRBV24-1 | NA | CATSDLYGSTVETQYF | TGTGCCACCAGTGATCTCTACGGGTCCACTGTTGAGACCCAGTACTTC
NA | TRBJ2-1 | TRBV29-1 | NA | CSPGHSYDEQFF | TGCAGCCCCGGACATAGTTATGATGAGCAGTTCTTC
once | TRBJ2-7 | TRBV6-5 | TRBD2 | CASRRGVEDEQYF | TGTGCCAGTCGGCGGGGGGTGGAAGACGAGCAGTACTTC
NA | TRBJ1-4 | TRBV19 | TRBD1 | CASSNLYGTDNEKLFF | TGTGCCAGTAGCAACCTATACGGGACAGATAATGAAAAACTGTTTTTT
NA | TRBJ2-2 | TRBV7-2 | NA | CASSSPAGLGELFF | TGTGCCAGCAGCTCGCCCGCGGGACTGGGGGAGCTGTTTTTT
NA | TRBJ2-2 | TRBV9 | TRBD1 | CASSFSRGQGANTGELFF | TGTGCCAGCAGTTTCTCCCGGGGACAGGGCGCGAACACCGGGGAGCTGTTTTTT
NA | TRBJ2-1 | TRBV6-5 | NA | CASRKLVAVFNEQFF | TGTGCCAGCAGAAAACTAGTGGCGGTATTTAATGAGCAGTTCTTC
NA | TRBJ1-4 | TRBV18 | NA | CATTLGQSYEKLFF | TGTGCCACGACTCTTGGCCAGTCGTATGAAAAACTGTTTTTT
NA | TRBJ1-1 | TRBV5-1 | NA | CASSLDGRLNTEAFF | TGCGCCAGCAGCTTGGACGGCAGACTAAACACTGAAGCTTTCTTT
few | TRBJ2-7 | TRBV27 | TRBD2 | CASSLAGNYEQYF | TGTGCCAGCAGTCTAGCGGGAAACTACGAGCAGTACTTC
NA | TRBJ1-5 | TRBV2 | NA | CASSELAGGLGPQHF | TGTGCCAGCAGTGAACTTGCGGGGGGTTTAGGGCCCCAGCATTTT
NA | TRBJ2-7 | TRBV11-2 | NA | CATGRGRSSSSYEQYF | TGTGCCACCGGCCGGGGGAGGAGCTCGAGCTCCTACGAGCAGTACTTC
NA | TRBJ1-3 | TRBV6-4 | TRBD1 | CASSEGQGSTIYF | TGTGCCAGCAGTGAAGGACAGGGGAGCACCATATATTTT
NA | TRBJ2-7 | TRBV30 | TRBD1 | CAWMGADRADEQYF | TGTGCCTGGATGGGGGCTGACAGGGCGGACGAGCAGTACTTC
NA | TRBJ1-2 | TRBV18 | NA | CASSPPEGNGYTF | TGTGCCAGCTCACCACCGGAGGGTAATGGCTACACCTTC
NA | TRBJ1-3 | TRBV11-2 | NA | CASSLFGGGRNTIYF | TGTGCCAGCAGCTTATTCGGGGGAGGCAGGAACACCATATATTTT
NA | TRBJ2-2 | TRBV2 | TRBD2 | CASSVVGGGVSTGELFF | TGTGCCAGCAGTGTGGTAGGCGGGGGGGTGTCCACCGGGGAGCTGTTTTTT
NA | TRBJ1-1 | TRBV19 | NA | CASGARGNTEAFF | TGTGCCAGTGGGGCCAGGGGTAACACTGAAGCTTTCTTT
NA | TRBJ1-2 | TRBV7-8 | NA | CASSLKDRYYGYTF | TGTGCCAGCAGCTTAAAGGACAGATACTATGGCTACACCTTC
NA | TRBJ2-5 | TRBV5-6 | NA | CASSLGMGRGQETQYF | TGTGCCAGCAGCTTGGGTATGGGCCGGGGCCAAGAGACCCAGTACTTC
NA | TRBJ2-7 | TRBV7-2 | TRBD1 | CASSPETGAGYEQYF | TGTGCCAGCAGCCCCGAGACAGGGGCAGGCTACGAGCAGTACTTC
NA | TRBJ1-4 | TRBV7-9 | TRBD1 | CASSSTGVSNEKLFF | TGTGCCAGCAGTTCCACAGGGGTATCTAATGAAAAACTGTTTTTT
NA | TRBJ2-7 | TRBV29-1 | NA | CSATQGFGYEQYF | TGCAGCGCAACGCAGGGGTTCGGCTACGAGCAGTACTTC
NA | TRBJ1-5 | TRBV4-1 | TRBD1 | CASSQEGGTGDQPQHF | TGCGCCAGCAGCCAAGAAGGTGGAACAGGGGATCAGCCCCAGCATTTT
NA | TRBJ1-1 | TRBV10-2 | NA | CASSEWQATMNTEAFF | TGCGCCAGCAGTGAGTGGCAGGCAACAATGAACACTGAAGCTTTCTTT
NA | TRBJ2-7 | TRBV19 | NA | CASSITGNSYEQYF | TGTGCCAGTAGTATTACGGGTAACTCCTACGAGCAGTACTTC
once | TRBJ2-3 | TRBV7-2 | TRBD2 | CASSLAASGGIRQYF | TGTGCCAGCAGCTTAGCGGCTAGCGGGGGGATCCGACAGTATTTT
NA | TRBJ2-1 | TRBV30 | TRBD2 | CACRTSGRETYNEQFF | TGTGCCTGCAGGACTAGCGGGAGGGAAACCTACAATGAGCAGTTCTTC
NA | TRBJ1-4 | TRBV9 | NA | CASSSSWGAANEKLFF | TGTGCCAGCAGCTCCTCCTGGGGAGCAGCTAATGAAAAACTGTTTTTT
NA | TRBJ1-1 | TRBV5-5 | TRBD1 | CASSFSPRQGNTEAFF | TGTGCCAGCAGCTTTTCCCCACGACAGGGTAACACTGAAGCTTTCTTT
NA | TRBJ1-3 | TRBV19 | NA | CASSIEDAGFNTIYF | TGTGCCAGTAGTATAGAGGACGCGGGCTTCAACACCATATATTTT
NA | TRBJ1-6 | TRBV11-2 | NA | CASSLELTRQGGQVGSPLHF | TGTGCCAGCAGCTTAGAACTGACCAGACAAGGAGGTCAGGTAGGGTCACCCCTCCACTTT
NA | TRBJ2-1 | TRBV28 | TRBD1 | CASSPSRDRAEQFF | TGTGCCAGCAGTCCGTCCCGGGACAGGGCTGAGCAGTTCTTC
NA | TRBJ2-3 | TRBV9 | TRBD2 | CASSSGLAGVASDTQYF | TGTGCCAGCAGTTCCGGACTAGCGGGAGTCGCATCTGATACGCAGTATTTT
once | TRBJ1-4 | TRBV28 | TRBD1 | CASSTPGTGFEKLFF | TGTGCCAGCAGTACTCCCGGGACAGGGTTTGAAAAACTGTTTTTT